A single sample gave rise to the 25 T cell receptor beta chains below, sequenced in a study of response to subunit inactivated influenza vaccine. TCRdb reprocessed the RT-PCR reads with MiXCR, giving one entry per CDR3 protein. Among about 780,000 distinct CDR3 sequences listed, 15% to 20% were seen once. This sample comprised PBMCs from blood, obtained about 5 days after vaccination. These receptors originate from a man between 50 and 59 years old who received an inactivated influenza vaccine.

This clonotype showed up just a few times. The chain employs TRBV7-9 and TRBJ1-4; D remains ambiguous. The CDR3 has 13 amino acids. Trimming pared 2 bases from V and 8 bases from J, leaving 9 bases between. Per germline, CDR1 SEHNR and CDR2 FQNEAQ (reference sequence). Here the CDR3 DNA reads TGTGCCAGCAGCTTAATGGGAGGGGAAAAACTGTTTTTT. Translated, it gives CASSLMGGEKLFF. Full variable domain (rest looked up from reference TRBV7-9 and TRBJ1-4): DTGVSQNPRHKITKRGQNVTFRCDPISEHNRLYWYRQTLGQGPEFLTYFQNEAQLEKSRLLSDRFSAERPKGSFSTLEIQRTEQGDSAMYLCASSLMGGEKLFFGSGTQLSVL.

The chain links TRBV5-1 to TRBJ2-1; D is ambiguous. The CDR3 is made up of 14 amino acids. V was cut by 1 base and J by 7 bases, with 12 bases left in between. CDR1 is SGHRS and CDR2 is YFSETQ in the germline V gene. The CDR3 sequence is CASSLSRGWNEQFF. The CDR3 DNA follows: TGCGCCAGCAGCTTGAGTAGAGGATGGAATGAGCAGTTCTTC.

This clonotype occurred many times. The chain has TRBV12-3 or TRBV12-4 and TRBJ1-5; no clear D gene. With 5 bases removed from V and 0 bases from J, the gap between germline ends came to 17 bases. The CDR3 runs to 17 residues. The CDR3 spells CASSSNYDTYSNQPQHF. CDR3 sequence (DNA): TGTGCCAGCAGTAGTAACTACGACACTTATAGCAATCAGCCCCAGCATTTT.

Only a few counts were recorded for this clonotype. The CDR3 DNA sequence: TGTGCCAGCGAGAAGGGACAGGGAAACCTCGAGCAGTACTTC. Protein product: CASEKGQGNLEQYF. V and J are TRBV28 and TRBJ2-7; 9 nucleotides match TRBD1. The junction had 11 bases not matched to a gene; V was cut back by 8 bases and J by 6 bases. The CDR3 spans 14 residues. Germline CDR1 reads MDHEN; CDR2 reads SYDVKM.

The table lists this clonotype with a count of one. At one end the junction does not follow the germline gene, possibly because of a read error. V is TRBV7-9 and J is TRBJ1-1; D is perhaps TRBD1 (6 bases). The CDR3 sequence is 14 residues long. Germline assignment: CDR1 SEHNR and CDR2 FQNEAQ (reference sequence). Here the CDR3 DNA reads TGTGCCAGCAGCCTACAGGGCCTGAACATTGAAGCTTTCTTT. It specifies CASSLQGLNIEAFF.

In its sample, this clonotype was seen a few times. This CDR3 is CASSESRQGATETQYF. For the CDR3, the DNA is TGTGCCAGCAGTGAAAGTCGGCAGGGTGCGACGGAGACCCAGTACTTC. The gene calls are TRBV2 and TRBJ2-5, with a weak D call TRBD1 (5 bases). The length of the CDR3 is 16 residues. The V end lost 2 bases, the J end lost 5 bases, and 18 bases lay between the germline ends. CDR1 is SNHLY, CDR2 FYNNEI, per germline. Supplemented by reference TRBV2 and TRBJ2-5, the full variable domain reads EPEVTQTPSHQVTQMGQEVILRCVPISNHLYFYWYRQILGQKVEFLVSFYNNEISEKSEIFDDQFSVERPDGSNFTLKIRSTKLEDSAMYFCASSESRQGATETQYFGPGTRLLVL.

This chain joins TRBV6-1 and TRBJ1-1, with D perhaps matching TRBD1 (5 bases). The CDR3 has 15 residues. Per germline, CDR1 MNHNS and CDR2 SASEGT. V lost 4 bases, J lost 4 bases, and 16 bases lay in between. The CDR3 loop reads CASSVGIKGVTEAFF. CDR3 DNA sequence: TGTGCCAGCAGTGTAGGGATTAAAGGGGTCACTGAAGCTTTCTTT.

The V and J genes are TRBV11-2 and TRBJ2-7; D may be TRBD1 (5 bases). CDR3 size: 15 residues. Trimming left V 4 bases short and J 0 bases short, with 13 bases between. Germline CDR1 and CDR2: SGHAT and FQNNGV. The DNA for the CDR3 is TGTGCCAGCAGCTCCACAGGTTTTATCTCCTACGAGCAGTACTTC. Amino acid sequence: CASSSTGFISYEQYF.

This sequence joins TRBV28 and TRBJ2-7; either TRBD1 or TRBD2 may supply D (6 bases each). This CDR3 region has 14 residues. V shed 2 bases and J shed 4 bases, with 12 bases lying between them. Germline V gives CDR1 MDHEN, CDR2 SYDVKM. The CDR3 bases are TGTGCCAGCAGTTTAACGGGGGCCATATACGAGCAGTACTTC. Translated: CASSLTGAIYEQYF.

The chain uses TRBV10-3 and TRBJ2-1; 9 nucleotides line up with TRBD2. The CDR3 consists of 15 residues. V dropped 8 bases and J dropped 0; count of bases not matched to a gene: 5. Germline lookup yields CDR1 ENHRY and CDR2 SYGVKD. The CDR3 region has the DNA TGTGCCATCGGGACTAGCCGGAGCTCCTACAATGAGCAGTTCTTC. Translation: CAIGTSRSSYNEQFF.

This clonotype was detected a few times. The chain couples TRBV20-1 to TRBJ2-1; 8 nucleotides match TRBD2. The CDR3 consists of 15 residues. With 4 bases clipped from V and 3 bases from J, the junction kept 8 bases outside the gene matches. CDR1 and CDR2 (germline): DFQATT, SNEGSKA (reference sequence). The DNA of the CDR3 is TGCAGTGCTAAGACGGGACTAGGCTACTACAATGAGCAGTTCTTC. Amino acid sequence: CSAKTGLGYYNEQFF.

The chain uses TRBV7-9 and TRBJ1-2; 10 bases align to TRBD1. Unmatched junction bases numbered 4, after V lost 0 bases and J lost 6 bases. The CDR3 runs 15 residues. The germline CDR1 and CDR2 sequences are SEHNR and FQNEAQ (reference sequence). CDR3 residues: CASSLATGGKDGYTF. CDR3 bases: TGTGCCAGCAGCTTAGCGACAGGGGGCAAGGATGGCTACACCTTC.

The chain couples TRBV30 to TRBJ1-3; D call uncertain. Trimming pared 5 bases from V and 2 bases from J, leaving 7 bases between. CDR1 and CDR2 from the germline V gene are GTSNPN and SVGIG (reference sequence). The CDR3 totals 12 residues. The CDR3 sequence: CAWSPAGNTIYF. The CDR3 DNA sequence: TGTGCCTGGTCCCCAGCTGGAAACACCATATATTTT.

In this sample, this clonotype turned up a few times. The chain couples TRBV9 to TRBJ2-5; D might be TRBD1 (6 bases). Germline lookup yields CDR1 SGDLS and CDR2 YYNGEE. The ends were cut back, 6 bases at V and 2 bases at J, with 14 bases in the middle. The CDR3 loop spans 14 amino acids. The CDR3 spells CASKLGAGQETQYF. The DNA of the CDR3 is TGTGCCAGCAAACTGGGGGCAGGGCAAGAGACCCAGTACTTC.

For the CDR3, the DNA is TGTGCCAGCGCTACTAGCGGGGGGTTGAATGAGCAGTTCTTC. This sequence encodes CASATSGGLNEQFF. The chain links TRBV7-6 to TRBJ2-1; 12 nucleotides align to TRBD2. The length of the CDR3 is 14 residues. Germline V CDR1 and CDR2: SGHVS, FNYEAQ. V was clipped by 8 bases and J by 7 bases; unmatched bases: 6.

This chain connects TRBV7-9 to TRBJ2-1; maybe TRBD2 (5 bases). The germline gives CDR1 SEHNR, CDR2 FQNEAQ (reference sequence). Trimming pared 8 bases from V and 5 bases from J, leaving 10 bases between. The CDR3 runs 12 residues. The CDR3 DNA reads as TGTGCCAGCCCAGTCGGGGACAATGAGCAGTTCTTC. It encodes CASPVGDNEQFF.

This clonotype was observed a few times. The chain has TRBV5-1 and TRBJ1-2, with D unclear. Trimming left V 4 bases short and J 4 bases short, with 11 bases between. Germline CDR1 is SGHRS and CDR2 is YFSETQ. The CDR3 runs to 13 residues. The CDR3 sequence is CASSREGFYGYTF. In DNA form, the CDR3 reads TGCGCCAGCAGCCGAGAGGGCTTCTATGGCTACACCTTC.

This clonotype was seen many times. This chain uses TRBV5-1 with TRBJ2-5; perhaps TRBD1 as D (5 bases). Germline CDR1 and CDR2: SGHRS and YFSETQ. The V end lost 2 bases, the J end lost 0 bases, and 8 bases lay between the germline ends. CDR3 length equals 14 residues. In nucleotides, the CDR3 is TGCGCCAGCAGCTTACTACAGGACCAAGAGACCCAGTACTTC. Amino acids: CASSLLQDQETQYF.

In this sample, this clonotype turned up a few times. The chain links TRBV20-1 to TRBJ1-2; 9 bases match TRBD1. The J segment lost 3 bases and the V segment lost 0 bases, leaving 5 bases of the junction unmatched. This CDR3 spans 15 amino acids. Per germline, CDR1 DFQATT and CDR2 SNEGSKA (reference sequence). The CDR3 bases are TGCAGTGCTAGAGATCCGGGACAGGGAGACTATGGCTACACCTTC. It yields the protein CSARDPGQGDYGYTF.

The CDR3 DNA is TGTGCCAGCAGCTTCGGGGAAGGAGTTTCCTACGAGCAGTACTTC. Its translation: CASSFGEGVSYEQYF. The chain uses TRBV7-6 and TRBJ2-7; perhaps TRBD2 as D (5 bases). CDR3 length: 15 residues. Trimming took off 3 bases at V and 1 base at J, with 13 bases between the two ends. Germline assignment: CDR1 SGHVS and CDR2 FNYEAQ.

In its sample, this clonotype was seen a few times. The chain has TRBV5-1 and TRBJ1-6, with 10 bases lining up with TRBD1. This CDR3 region has 15 residues. J was trimmed by 8 bases and V by 3 bases; bases with no gene match: 5. Germline-derived CDR1 and CDR2 are SGHRS and YFSETQ. CDR3: CASSSGQGNHSPLHF. For the CDR3, the DNA is TGCGCCAGCAGCTCGGGACAGGGGAATCATTCACCCCTCCACTTT.

This clonotype has more than one count but fewer than ten. CDR3 in DNA: TGTGCCATCTACCAACAGGGATATGTGGGTGTTGAAAAACTGTTTTTT. Translated: CAIYQQGYVGVEKLFF. This chain uses TRBV7-9 with TRBJ1-4; possible D gene TRBD1, 6 bases. CDR1 SEHNR and CDR2 FQNEAQ come from the germline V gene (reference sequence). The CDR3 consists of 16 residues. The V and J ends lost 10 bases and 7 bases respectively, with 25 bases between them.

CDR3 in amino acids: CASSSGTGYQPQHF. The CDR3 DNA sequence: TGTGCCAGCAGTTCCGGGACAGGGTATCAGCCCCAGCATTTT. The chain has TRBV12-3 or TRBV12-4 and TRBJ1-5; TRBD1 matches 9 bases. V shed 4 bases and J 5 bases; nucleotides not matched to a gene: 3. This CDR3 contains 14 residues.

This clonotype occurred a few times. The rearrangement uses TRBV12-3 or TRBV12-4 and TRBJ2-7, with D hard to call. This CDR3 comprises 17 residues. Trimming took 3 bases from V and 0 from J, leaving 18 bases between them. As DNA, the CDR3 is TGTGCCAGCAGTTTTAGCCAATCATTAAAGAGCTCCTACGAGCAGTACTTC. Translated: CASSFSQSLKSSYEQYF.

The chain recombines TRBV5-1 with TRBJ2-7; no definite D call. The CDR3 loop spans 14 amino acids. Germline V lookup: CDR1 SGHRS, CDR2 YFSETQ. V gave up 4 bases and J gave up 2 bases, with 13 bases separating them. Here the CDR3 reads CASSLGTLAYEQYF. The CDR3 DNA reads TGCGCCAGCAGCCTCGGAACTCTTGCCTACGAGCAGTACTTC.